This T cell receptor (beta chain) derives from a study of OX40 agonist ivuxolimab in advanced cancers. Broader study findings: CD4+ and CD8+ T cells in blood underwent clonal expansion by week 6 at 0.1 to 3.0 mg/kg.

A word on this clone: The antigen remains unidentified. Other DNA variants within this sample encode the same CDR3.

Libraries were prepared by immunoSEQ multiplex PCR; TCRdb keeps only in-frame clonotypes and omits some of them. This sample has roughly 60,000 clones, with 70% to 90% found just once. The sequence derives from an adult with an advanced solid tumor such as melanoma, head and neck, liver or kidney cancer. This specimen consisted of CD4+ or CD8+ T cells sorted from blood, obtained in a trial of the OX40 agonist ivuxolimab.

CDR3 in DNA: TGTGCCAGCACTCAGGGGGCTCCAGGGAACACTGAAGCTTTCTTT. It specifies CASTQGAPGNTEAFF. The rearrangement joins TRBV25-1 to TRBJ1-1, with 8 bases that match TRBD1. The CDR3 is 15 amino acids. Germline-derived CDR1 and CDR2 are MGHDK and SYGVNS. The trim removed 7 bases at V and 1 base at J, leaving 8 bases unmatched.